This T cell receptor (beta chain) came from a study of control samples from healthy donors and cancer patients. Germline CDR1 reads MDHEN; CDR2 reads SYDVKM. The CDR3 runs 15 residues. V was pared by 7 bases and J by 2 bases, with 8 bases of the junction left unmatched. Profiled with immunoSEQ multiplex PCR; TCRdb holds only in-frame clones, not every one. Among around 12,000 clones listed, 85% to 95% were seen once. This TCR was recovered from a man older than 75 with lung cancer. The sequencing sample was made of PBMCs. This sequence joins TRBV28 and TRBJ2-5; 9 nucleotides agree with TRBD1. The CDR3 spells CASTNRGLGQETQYF. The CDR3 bases are TGTGCCAGCACCAACAGGGGGCTGGGTCAAGAGACCCAGTACTTC.